One sample yielded the 20 T cell receptor beta chains listed below, sequenced in a study of blood T cell repertoires in COVID-19. Assay: immunoSEQ multiplex PCR; the TCRdb copy retains only in-frame clones and omits some. The sample holds around 290,000 clones, 70% to 90% seen once. Sequencing was carried out using peripheral blood. The receptors shown here come from a woman aged 70 to 79 with COVID-19, enrolled during active disease.

The J gene is TRBJ1-1, the V gene TRBV24-1; 11 bases map to TRBD1. The V and J ends lost 9 bases and 4 bases, in that order; junction bases with no gene match: 6. Germline CDR1 and CDR2: KGHDR and SFDVKD. There are 14 residues in the CDR3. This chain's CDR3 is CATGTGGPGTEAFF. The CDR3 DNA is TGTGCCACCGGGACAGGGGGACCCGGCACTGAAGCTTTCTTT.

J is TRBJ2-5 and V is TRBV9; 9 bases line up with TRBD1. With V trimmed by 4 bases and J by 2 bases, 9 bases remained unmatched. The germline CDR1 and CDR2 sequences are SGDLS and YYNGEE. This CDR3 has 16 residues. CDR3 bases: TGTGCCAGCAGCTCCGGACAGGGGTACGCGCAAGAGACCCAGTACTTC. It yields the protein CASSSGQGYAQETQYF.

This sequence joins TRBV18 and TRBJ2-1; 11 bases line up with TRBD2. V shed 5 bases and J 4 bases; nucleotides not matched to a gene: 7. The germline gives CDR1 KGHSH, CDR2 LQKENI. The CDR3 length is 16 residues. This CDR3 reads CASSGSGLAAYNEQFF. The CDR3 DNA sequence: TGTGCCAGCTCAGGCTCGGGACTAGCGGCATACAATGAGCAGTTCTTC.

V and J are TRBV5-1 and TRBJ2-1; D may be TRBD2 (6 bases). The germline V gene encodes CDR1 SGHRS and CDR2 YFSETQ. The CDR3 extends over 15 amino acids. Trimming stripped 1 base from V and 5 bases from J, with 13 bases between. The CDR3 is CASSLMGGGNNEQFF. DNA of the CDR3: TGCGCCAGCAGCTTGATGGGGGGTGGAAACAATGAGCAGTTCTTC.

This chain links TRBV20-1 with TRBJ2-5; D is unresolved. CDR1 is DFQATT, CDR2 SNEGSKA, per germline (reference sequence). The V end lost 5 bases, the J end lost 5 bases, and 9 bases lay between the germline ends. The CDR3 is made up of 11 amino acids. The chain's CDR3 is CSAPKAETQYF. The CDR3 DNA follows: TGCAGTGCTCCGAAAGCGGAGACCCAGTACTTC.

This clone was detected only once. J is TRBJ1-1 and V is TRBV18; no firm D call. V dropped 2 bases and J dropped 4 bases, with 17 bases sitting between them. CDR3 length equals 16 residues. Germline values: CDR1 KGHSH, CDR2 LQKENI. This CDR3 is CASSPREVTVGTEAFF. CDR3 nucleotide sequence: TGTGCCAGCTCACCAAGAGAGGTGACCGTGGGCACTGAAGCTTTCTTT.

The chain joins TRBV21-1 to TRBJ2-1; the table's D call of TRBD2 was not tested on the DNA. TRBV21-1 is termed a pseudogene. The CDR3 sequence is 11 residues long. Here the CDR3 DNA reads TGTGCCACCGTCGGACTTAGGGAGCAGTTCTTC. It is translated as CATVGLREQFF.

The chain employs TRBV9 and TRBJ1-1, with D possibly matching TRBD1 (5 bases). The CDR3 sequence is 14 residues long. V was trimmed by 0 bases and J by 10 bases, leaving 16 bases between them. CDR1 and CDR2 (germline): SGDLS, YYNGEE. The CDR3 DNA sequence: TGTGCCAGCAGCGTAGAAGGGGCTGAAAGTAGAGCTTTCTTT. It yields the protein CASSVEGAESRAFF.

A remark on this clone: The same CDR3 can be traced to other DNA sequences in this sample. This rearrangement joins TRBV4-2 to TRBJ2-7, with 8 bases fitting TRBD2. Germline lookup yields CDR1 LGHNA and CDR2 YNFKEQ. The length of the CDR3 is 14 residues. Trimming cost V 0 bases and J 4 bases; bases outside gene matches: 2. The chain's CDR3 is CASSQDPSGYEQYF. The CDR3 DNA reads TGTGCCAGCAGCCAAGATCCTAGCGGGTACGAGCAGTACTTC.

This clone occurred a few times. This chain joins TRBV28 and TRBJ2-7; the D gene is possibly TRBD2 (5 bases). V lost 5 bases and J lost 6, with 17 bases in between. CDR3 length: 14 amino acids. The germline CDR1 and CDR2 sequences are MDHEN and SYDVKM. The CDR3 is CASSQRRQDREQYF. DNA of the CDR3: TGTGCCAGCAGTCAGCGGCGGCAGGATCGCGAGCAGTACTTC.

The CDR3 here is CASSPHPGQNPMNYGYTF. The CDR3 nucleotides are TGTGCCAGCAGTCCCCACCCTGGACAGAACCCAATGAACTATGGCTACACCTTC. The V gene is TRBV27, the J gene TRBJ1-2; the D gene is possibly TRBD1 (6 bases). Germline V gene sequence: CDR1 MNHEY, CDR2 SMNVEV (reference sequence). The CDR3 totals 18 residues. V was shortened by 5 bases and J by 2 bases, with 24 bases between the two germline ends.

The gene calls are TRBV7-6 and TRBJ1-3; D unresolved. CDR1 and CDR2 from the germline V gene are SGHVS and FNYEAQ. The CDR3 extends over 16 amino acids. Between the trimmed V and J ends, which lost 8 bases and 1 base, there was a span of 18 bases. CDR3: CASLGPAGRSGNTIYF. The CDR3 bases are TGTGCCAGCTTAGGGCCGGCGGGTAGATCTGGAAACACCATATATTTT.

This chain's CDR3 is CASSKKGGLGIQYF. In DNA, the CDR3 is TGTGCCAGCAGCAAAAAGGGCGGGCTGGGCATTCAGTACTTC. The rearrangement joins TRBV21-1 to TRBJ2-4; the table assigns TRBD2, which was not confirmed against the DNA. TRBV21-1 corresponds to a pseudogene. The CDR3 contains 14 residues.

V usage is TRBV5-1 and J usage is TRBJ1-1; possible D gene TRBD1, 6 bases. With 0 bases removed from V and 0 bases from J, the gap between germline ends came to 9 bases. The CDR3 is made up of 15 amino acids. CDR1 is SGHRS, CDR2 YFSETQ, per germline. The CDR3, as DNA: TGCGCCAGCAGCTTGGGGGCAGGGGTGAACACTGAAGCTTTCTTT. Its protein product is CASSLGAGVNTEAFF.

This rearrangement joins TRBV2 to TRBJ1-5, with 12 bases lining up with TRBD1. The V gene's germline CDR1 is SNHLY and CDR2 FYNNEI. The CDR3 consists of 15 residues. The V segment lost 6 bases and the J segment 4 bases; nucleotides outside the gene matches: 4. The CDR3 loop is CASRGDRGLNQPQHF. CDR3 DNA sequence: TGTGCCAGCAGGGGGGACAGGGGGCTGAATCAGCCCCAGCATTTT.

This clone showed up just once. V usage is TRBV15 and J usage is TRBJ2-1; possible D gene TRBD1, 6 bases. Trimming pared 5 bases from V and 5 bases from J, leaving 13 bases between. Germline V gives CDR1 LNHNV, CDR2 YYDKDF (reference sequence). CDR3 length: 14 residues. In nucleotides, the CDR3 is TGTGCCACCAGCGAGGGCGGACAGAACAATGAGCAGTTCTTC. Translated, it gives CATSEGGQNNEQFF.

This clone was seen once. The chain recombines TRBV6-1 with TRBJ1-1; no firm D call. The CDR3 runs to 16 residues. In germline, CDR1 is MNHNS, CDR2 SASEGT. V was clipped by 1 base and J by 1 base, with 13 bases between them. CDR3 protein: CASSEGPWRANTEAFF. CDR3 DNA sequence: TGTGCCAGCAGTGAAGGTCCGTGGCGGGCGAACACTGAAGCTTTCTTT.

V gene TRBV12-5 combines with J gene TRBJ1-5; the D is unclear. The CDR3 has 12 residues. CDR1 is LGHNT, CDR2 FRNRAP, per germline. With 5 bases removed from V and 3 bases from J, the gap between germline ends came to 5 bases. DNA for the CDR3: TGTGCTAGTGGTCGGGACAATCAGCCCCAGCATTTT. Protein product: CASGRDNQPQHF.

The CDR3 nucleotides read TGTGCCAGCAACCTACAGGGGAGCAATCAGCCCCAGCATTTT. Its protein product is CASNLQGSNQPQHF. The genes are TRBV7-2 and TRBJ1-5; 7 bases are a match to TRBD1. The CDR3 extends over 14 amino acids. CDR1 and CDR2 from the germline V gene are SGHTA and FQGNSA. V dropped 7 bases and J dropped 1; count of bases not matched to a gene: 4.

This clone was observed a single time. The chain carries TRBV30 and TRBJ1-2; D ambiguous. V shed 2 bases and J shed 6 bases, with 13 bases lying between them. The CDR3 has 13 residues. CDR1 GTSNPN and CDR2 SVGIG come from the germline V gene (reference sequence). DNA for the CDR3: TGTGCCTGGAGTTCGGGTTTCCGGGATGGCTACACCTTC. Protein: CAWSSGFRDGYTF.